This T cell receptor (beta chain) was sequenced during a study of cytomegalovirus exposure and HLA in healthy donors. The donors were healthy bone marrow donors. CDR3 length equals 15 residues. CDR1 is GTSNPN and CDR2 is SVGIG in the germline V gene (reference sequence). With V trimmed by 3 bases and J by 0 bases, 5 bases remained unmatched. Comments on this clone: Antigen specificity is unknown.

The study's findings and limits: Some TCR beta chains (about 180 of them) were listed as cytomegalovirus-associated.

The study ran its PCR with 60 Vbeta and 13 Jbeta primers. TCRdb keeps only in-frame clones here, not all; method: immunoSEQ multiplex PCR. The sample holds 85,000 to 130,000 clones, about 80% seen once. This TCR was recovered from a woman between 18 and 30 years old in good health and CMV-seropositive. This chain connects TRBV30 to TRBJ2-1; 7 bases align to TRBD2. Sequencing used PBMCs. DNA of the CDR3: TGTGCCTGGAGCGAGGGCGGGGGCTCCTACAATGAGCAGTTCTTC. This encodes CAWSEGGGSYNEQFF. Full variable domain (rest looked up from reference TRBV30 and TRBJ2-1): SQTIHQWPATLVQPVGSPLSLECTVEGTSNPNLYWYRQAAGRGLQLLFYSVGIGQISSEVPQNLSASRPQDRQFILSSKKLLLSDSGFYLCAWSEGGGSYNEQFFGPGTRLTVL.